This entry describes one T cell receptor beta chain. The antigen remains undetermined. The source of the sample is a study of immune cell composition in non-small cell lung cancer. Background on the study: Histologic subtype was mainly adenocarcinoma or squamous cell carcinoma.

Study-level points and caveats: Clones >0.5% enriched in tumour were rarer in adenocarcinoma (around 35%) than squamous (roughly 75%).

Normal lung sampling was at least 3 cm from the tumour, as distant as possible. Only in-frame clones appear in the TCRdb table, and some are missing; sequencing was by immunoSEQ multiplex PCR. Here the sample spans around 1,000 clones, about three quarters being singletons. The V gene end was trimmed by 4 bases and the J gene end by 2 bases; junction bases not matched to a gene: 6. The germline V gene has CDR1 LGHNA and CDR2 YNFKEQ. This CDR3 has 15 amino acids. The TCR was taken from a human donor with non-small cell lung cancer. Sequencing was performed on non-adjacent lung tissue. This chain uses TRBV4-2 with TRBJ2-5; 8 nucleotides match TRBD2. Written as DNA, the CDR3 is TGTGCCAGCAGCCCCACCCAGCGGGGGCAAGAGACCCAGTACTTC. Encoded protein: CASSPTQRGQETQYF.